These 21 T cell receptor beta chains came from one sample sequenced in a study of cytotoxic CD8 clonotypes in ibrutinib-treated CLL. Clones were read by immunoSEQ multiplex PCR, and TCRdb kept only the in-frame ones, dropping some. The table includes under 200,000 clones, roughly 77% detected once. The material was PBMCs, obtained after 12 months of ibrutinib treatment. Receptors originate from a human donor with chronic lymphocytic leukemia.

This clone was seen more than once but under ten times. This chain joins TRBV5-1 and TRBJ1-6; 9 positions match TRBD1. The germline V gene has CDR1 SGHRS and CDR2 YFSETQ. This CDR3 region has 14 residues. The V and J ends lost 4 bases and 14 bases, in that order; junction bases with no gene match: 10. CDR3 coding DNA: TGCGCCAGCAGCCCGTGGGACAGGGCCAACGCCCTCCACTTT. Translation gives CASSPWDRANALHF.

The V call is TRBV2, the J call TRBJ2-1, with unresolved D. Per germline, CDR1 SNHLY and CDR2 FYNNEI. The V end was cut by 4 bases, the J end by 12 bases, with 10 bases between. This CDR3 is built from 11 residues. CDR3 bases: TGTGCCAGCAGTGTGGGGAAGCGGCAGTTCTTC. Amino acids: CASSVGKRQFF.

The chain has TRBV19 and TRBJ1-2; D not resolved. V was pared by 3 bases and J by 4 bases, with 9 bases between. Germline CDR1 reads LNHDA; CDR2 reads SQIVND (reference sequence). This CDR3 has 13 residues. The CDR3: CASSMDPPYGYTF. The CDR3 nucleotides are TGTGCCAGTAGTATGGATCCCCCCTATGGCTACACCTTC.

V usage is TRBV4-1 and J usage is TRBJ2-7; D is unresolved. Deletions cut 4 bases from V and 0 bases from J, with 16 bases between. Looked up from germline, CDR1 is MGHRA and CDR2 is YSYEKL. The CDR3 runs to 16 residues. In DNA, the CDR3 is TGCGCCAGCAGCCGCTCCGCCCTGTTTACCTCCTACGAGCAGTACTTC. Translated, it gives CASSRSALFTSYEQYF.

The count of this clone is one. This chain joins TRBV10-3 and TRBJ2-3; 8 positions match TRBD2. Germline CDR1 ENHRY, CDR2 SYGVKD. V gave up 11 bases and J gave up 0 bases; unmatched junction bases: 1. This CDR3 has 12 residues. Written as DNA, the CDR3 is TGTGCCGTAGCGGGGAGCACAGATACGCAGTATTTT. Amino acids: CAVAGSTDTQYF.

V is TRBV19 and J is TRBJ1-5; D is ambiguous. V was clipped by 5 bases and J by 3 bases, with 8 bases between them. This CDR3 contains 13 residues. CDR1 LNHDA and CDR2 SQIVND come from the germline V gene (reference sequence). CDR3 protein: CASSGDPNQPQHF. Here the CDR3 DNA reads TGTGCCAGTAGTGGCGATCCCAATCAGCCCCAGCATTTT.

The rearrangement joins TRBV29-1 to TRBJ1-2, with D unresolved. CDR1 SQVTM and CDR2 ANQGSEA come from the germline V gene. CDR3 size: 12 residues. Between the trimmed V and J ends, which lost 4 bases and 2 bases, there was a span of 8 bases. The CDR3 is CSVVPENYGYTF. CDR3 sequence (DNA): TGCAGCGTTGTTCCAGAAAACTATGGCTACACCTTC.

Written as DNA, the CDR3 is TGTGCCAGCAGTTCCGCCCTAAACAATGAGCAGTTCTTC. Translating it yields CASSSALNNEQFF. The chain is built from TRBV27 and TRBJ2-1; D not certain. Germline V gives CDR1 MNHEY, CDR2 SMNVEV (reference sequence). The CDR3 spans 13 residues. The ends were cut back, 4 bases at V and 5 bases at J, with 9 bases in the middle.

This rearrangement joins TRBV29-1 to TRBJ2-1; 12 positions match TRBD2. The V gene's germline CDR1 is SQVTM and CDR2 ANQGSEA. The CDR3 spans 15 residues. J was trimmed by 4 bases and V by 2 bases; bases with no gene match: 3. CDR3 in amino acids: CSVERLAGDYNEQFF. The CDR3 DNA follows: TGCAGCGTTGAAAGACTAGCGGGGGATTACAATGAGCAGTTCTTC.

The chain has TRBV4-1 and TRBJ1-2; a possible D gene is TRBD1 (5 bases). CDR1 and CDR2 from the germline V gene are MGHRA and YSYEKL. Trimming removed 1 base from V and 6 bases from J, with 15 bases in between. The CDR3 has 15 amino acids. DNA of the CDR3: TGCGCCAGCAGCCAAGCCCACAGGCCCTCGGATGGCTACACCTTC. This codes for CASSQAHRPSDGYTF.

Here the CDR3 reads CASSLGGIPIKNIQYF. CDR3 nucleotides: TGCGCCAGCAGCTTGGGAGGGATACCTATCAAAAACATTCAGTACTTC. The chain combines TRBV5-1 with TRBJ2-4; maybe TRBD2 (5 bases). Trimming stripped 0 bases from V and 3 bases from J, with 13 bases between. The CDR3 sequence is 16 residues long. CDR1 SGHRS and CDR2 YFSETQ come from the germline V gene. The complete variable domain, with remaining parts taken from reference TRBV5-1 and TRBJ2-4, reads KAGVTQTPRYLIKTRGQQVTLSCSPISGHRSVSWYQQTPGQGLQFLFEYFSETQRNKGNFPGRFSGRQFSNSRSEMNVSTLELGDSALYLCASSLGGIPIKNIQYFGAGTRLSVL.

This chain joins TRBV28 and TRBJ2-7, with 8 bases identical to TRBD1. J gave up 9 bases and V 6 bases, and 4 bases lay outside the gene matches. CDR1 is MDHEN, CDR2 SYDVKM, per germline. The CDR3 has 11 amino acids. CDR3 region: CASRDRVGQYF. The CDR3 DNA reads as TGTGCCAGCAGGGACAGGGTCGGGCAGTACTTC.

The chain's CDR3 is CASSPQNYEQYF. The DNA of the CDR3 is TGTGCCAGCTCACCCCAGAACTACGAGCAGTACTTC. This chain connects TRBV18 to TRBJ2-7; D remains unclear. The germline V and J ends were trimmed by 3 bases and 3 bases, with 6 bases remaining between them. CDR1 and CDR2 (germline): KGHSH, LQKENI. The CDR3 is 12 residues long.

The chain links TRBV7-9 to TRBJ2-1; maybe TRBD1 (5 bases). Trimming took off 7 bases at V and 14 bases at J, with 15 bases between the two ends. The CDR3 sequence is 11 residues long. Germline values: CDR1 SEHNR, CDR2 FQNEAQ (reference sequence). In DNA form, the CDR3 reads TGTGCCAGCATCCAGGGTCAGAGAAAGTTCTTC. Protein product: CASIQGQRKFF.

The rearrangement joins TRBV28 to TRBJ2-3; D is tentatively TRBD1 or TRBD2 (6 bases each). V shed 0 bases and J shed 6 bases, with 10 bases lying between them. The germline gives CDR1 MDHEN, CDR2 SYDVKM. This CDR3 comprises 14 residues. The CDR3 coding sequence is TGTGCCAGCAGTTTATGGGGGGGCGCGGATACGCAGTATTTT. Residues: CASSLWGGADTQYF.

This clone was counted ten times or more. This chain connects TRBV6-1 to TRBJ2-4; 8 bases agree with TRBD2. This CDR3 contains 14 residues. Germline trimming cut 4 bases from V and 6 bases from J; bases unmatched to any gene: 5. Germline-derived CDR1 and CDR2 are MNHNS and SASEGT. The CDR3 DNA reads TGTGCCAGCAGTGCGGGGGGGCCCAGAAACATTCAGTACTTC. This translates into CASSAGGPRNIQYF.

J is TRBJ2-3 and V is TRBV5-6, with D possibly TRBD1 on 5 matching bases. The germline V gene encodes CDR1 SGHDT and CDR2 YYEEEE. The CDR3 sequence is 13 residues long. Trimming cost V 0 bases and J 5 bases, with 7 bases left between them. The DNA of the CDR3 is TGTGCCAGCAGCTTGGGGGGCAGAGATACGCAGTATTTT. Translation: CASSLGGRDTQYF.

The chain carries TRBV12-2 and TRBJ2-2; the DNA was not used to check the table's D call, TRBD2. TRBV12-2 is shown as a pseudogene. This CDR3 has 21 residues. CDR3 region: CASRLGRASGANPYNTGELFF. DNA for the CDR3: TGTGCAAGTCGCTTAGGACGGGCTAGCGGGGCGAACCCGTACAACACCGGGGAGCTGTTTTTT.

This chain joins TRBV28 and TRBJ2-3; no clear D gene. Trimming pared 10 bases from V and 2 bases from J, leaving 10 bases between. The CDR3 is 12 amino acids. The germline gives CDR1 MDHEN, CDR2 SYDVKM. As DNA, the CDR3 is TGTGCCATCACCTCGTCCACAGATACGCAGTATTTT. This sequence encodes CAITSSTDTQYF.

This rearrangement joins TRBV30 to TRBJ1-5; TRBD1 agrees at 9 bases. CDR3 size: 13 residues. The germline V gene has CDR1 GTSNPN and CDR2 SVGIG (reference sequence). V shed 2 bases, J shed 7 bases, and the junction held 3 bases outside the gene matches. The CDR3 is CAWSWDRDQPQHF. CDR3 in DNA: TGTGCCTGGAGTTGGGACAGGGACCAGCCCCAGCATTTT. The full variable domain, rest sourced from reference TRBV30 and TRBJ1-5, is SQTIHQWPATLVQPVGSPLSLECTVEGTSNPNLYWYRQAAGRGLQLLFYSVGIGQISSEVPQNLSASRPQDRQFILSSKKLLLSDSGFYLCAWSWDRDQPQHFGDGTRLSIL.

V usage is TRBV11-3 and J usage is TRBJ2-5, with D unclear. CDR1 and CDR2 from the germline V gene are SGHNT and YENEEA. Trimming stripped 1 base from V and 1 base from J, with 10 bases between. The CDR3 loop spans 15 amino acids. The CDR3 DNA is TGTGCCAGCAGCTTAGGGATGGCGCCCCAAGAGACCCAGTACTTC. It is translated as CASSLGMAPQETQYF.